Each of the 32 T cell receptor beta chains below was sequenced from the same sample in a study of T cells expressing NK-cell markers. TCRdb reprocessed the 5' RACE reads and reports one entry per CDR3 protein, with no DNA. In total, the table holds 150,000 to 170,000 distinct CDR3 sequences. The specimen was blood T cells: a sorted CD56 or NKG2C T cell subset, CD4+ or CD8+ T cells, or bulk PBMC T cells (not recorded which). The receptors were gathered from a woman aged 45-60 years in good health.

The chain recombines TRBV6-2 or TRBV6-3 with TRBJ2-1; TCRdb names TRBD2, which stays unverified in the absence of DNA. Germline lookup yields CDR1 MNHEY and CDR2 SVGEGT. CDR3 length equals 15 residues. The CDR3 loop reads CASIKTSGISNEQFF.

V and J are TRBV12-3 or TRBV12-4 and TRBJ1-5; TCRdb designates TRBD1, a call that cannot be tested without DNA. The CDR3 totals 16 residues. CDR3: CASSPFGTGINQPQHF.

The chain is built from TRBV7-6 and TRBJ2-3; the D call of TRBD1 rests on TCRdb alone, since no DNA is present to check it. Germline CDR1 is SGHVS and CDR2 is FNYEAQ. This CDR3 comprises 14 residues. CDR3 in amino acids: CASSLGQGGDTQYF.

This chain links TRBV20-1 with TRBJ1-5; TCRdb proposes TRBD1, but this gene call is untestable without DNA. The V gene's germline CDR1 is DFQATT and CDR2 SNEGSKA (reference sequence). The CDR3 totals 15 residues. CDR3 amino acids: CSARRDRSGNQPQHF.

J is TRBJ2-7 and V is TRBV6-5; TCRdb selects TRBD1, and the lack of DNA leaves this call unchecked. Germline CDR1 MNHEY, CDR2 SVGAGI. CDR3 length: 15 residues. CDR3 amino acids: CASSYQTTGFGEQYF.

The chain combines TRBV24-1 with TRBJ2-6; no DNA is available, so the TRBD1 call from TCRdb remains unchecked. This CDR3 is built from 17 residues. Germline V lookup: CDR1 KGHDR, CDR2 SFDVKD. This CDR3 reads CATSGDRLSSGANVLTF.

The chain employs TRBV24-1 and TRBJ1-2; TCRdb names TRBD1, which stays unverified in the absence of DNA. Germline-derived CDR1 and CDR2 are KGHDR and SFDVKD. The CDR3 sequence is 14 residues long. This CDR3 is CATSDLDRGGSYTF.

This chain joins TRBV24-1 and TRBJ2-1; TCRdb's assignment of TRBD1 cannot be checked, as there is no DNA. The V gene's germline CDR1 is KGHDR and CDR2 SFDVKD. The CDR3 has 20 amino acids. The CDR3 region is CATSDRTGQGYSSAYNEQFF.

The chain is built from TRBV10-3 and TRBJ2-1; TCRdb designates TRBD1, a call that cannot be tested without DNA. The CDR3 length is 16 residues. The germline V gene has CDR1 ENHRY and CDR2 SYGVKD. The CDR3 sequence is CAISGSGTRQSGEQFF.

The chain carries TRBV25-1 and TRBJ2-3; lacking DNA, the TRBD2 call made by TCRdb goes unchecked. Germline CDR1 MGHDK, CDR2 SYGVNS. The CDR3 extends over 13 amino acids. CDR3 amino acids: CASSEGEGDTQYF.

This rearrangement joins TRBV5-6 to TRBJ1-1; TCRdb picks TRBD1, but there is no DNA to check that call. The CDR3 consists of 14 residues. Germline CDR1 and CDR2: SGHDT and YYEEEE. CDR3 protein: CASTPGQGEIEAFF.

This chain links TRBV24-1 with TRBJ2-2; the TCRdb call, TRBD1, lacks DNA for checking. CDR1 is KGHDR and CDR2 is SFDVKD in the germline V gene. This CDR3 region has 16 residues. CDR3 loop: CATSPGQGSSTGELFF.

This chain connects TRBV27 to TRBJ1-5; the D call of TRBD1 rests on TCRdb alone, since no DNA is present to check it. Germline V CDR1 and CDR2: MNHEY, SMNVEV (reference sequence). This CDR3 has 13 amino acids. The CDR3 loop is CASSLRPGQPQHF.

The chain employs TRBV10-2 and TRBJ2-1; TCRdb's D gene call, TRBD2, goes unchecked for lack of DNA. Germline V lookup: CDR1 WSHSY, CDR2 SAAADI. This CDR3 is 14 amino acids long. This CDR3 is CASAGLAGRNEQFF.

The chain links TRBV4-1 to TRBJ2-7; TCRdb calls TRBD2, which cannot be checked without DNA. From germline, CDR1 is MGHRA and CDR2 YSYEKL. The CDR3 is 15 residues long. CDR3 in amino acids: CASSQGASGRDEQYF.

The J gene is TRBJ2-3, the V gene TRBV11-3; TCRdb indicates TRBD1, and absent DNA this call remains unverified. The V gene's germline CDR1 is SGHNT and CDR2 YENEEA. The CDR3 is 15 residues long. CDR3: CASTHPGGPSNTQYF. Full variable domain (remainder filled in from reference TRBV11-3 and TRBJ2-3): EAGVVQSPRYKIIEKKQPVAFWCNPISGHNTLYWYLQNLGQGPELLIRYENEEAVDDSQLPKDRFSAERLKGVDSTLKIQPAELGDSAVYLCASTHPGGPSNTQYFGPGTRLTVL.

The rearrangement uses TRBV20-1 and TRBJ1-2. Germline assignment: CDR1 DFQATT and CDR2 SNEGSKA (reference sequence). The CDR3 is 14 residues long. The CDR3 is CSAYDGNSIYGYTF.

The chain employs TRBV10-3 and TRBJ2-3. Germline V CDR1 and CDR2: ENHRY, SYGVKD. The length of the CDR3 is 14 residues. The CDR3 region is CAIKGVGSTDTQYF.

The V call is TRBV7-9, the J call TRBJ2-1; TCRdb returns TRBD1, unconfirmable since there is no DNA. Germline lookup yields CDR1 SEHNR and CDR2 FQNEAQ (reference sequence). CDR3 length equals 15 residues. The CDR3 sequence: CASSTRDRLYNEQFF.

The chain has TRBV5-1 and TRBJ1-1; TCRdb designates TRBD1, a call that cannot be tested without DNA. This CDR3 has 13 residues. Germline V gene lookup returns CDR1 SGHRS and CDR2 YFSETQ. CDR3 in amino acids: CASSLTGTVEAFF.

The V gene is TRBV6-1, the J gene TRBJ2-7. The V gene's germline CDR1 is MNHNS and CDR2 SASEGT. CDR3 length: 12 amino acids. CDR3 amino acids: CASNGLPYEQYF.

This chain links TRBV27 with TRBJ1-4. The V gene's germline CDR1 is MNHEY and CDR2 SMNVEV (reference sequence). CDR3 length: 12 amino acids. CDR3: CASSPRNEKLFF.

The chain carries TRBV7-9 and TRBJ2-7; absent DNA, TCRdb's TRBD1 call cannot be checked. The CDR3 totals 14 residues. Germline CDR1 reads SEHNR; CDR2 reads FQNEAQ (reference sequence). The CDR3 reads CASSLVRSPDEQYF.

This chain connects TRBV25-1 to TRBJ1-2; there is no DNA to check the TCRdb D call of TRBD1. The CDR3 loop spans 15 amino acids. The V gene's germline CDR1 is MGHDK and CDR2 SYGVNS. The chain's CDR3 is CASREGQGAGYGYTF.

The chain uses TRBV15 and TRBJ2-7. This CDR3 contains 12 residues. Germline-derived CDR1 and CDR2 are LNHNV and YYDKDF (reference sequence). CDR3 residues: CATSLQGNEQYF.

CDR3 sequence: CASSPQTSGTYEQYF. The rearrangement uses TRBV19 and TRBJ2-7; the TCRdb call, TRBD2, lacks DNA for checking. The CDR3 runs to 15 residues. Germline V gene sequence: CDR1 LNHDA, CDR2 SQIVND (reference sequence).

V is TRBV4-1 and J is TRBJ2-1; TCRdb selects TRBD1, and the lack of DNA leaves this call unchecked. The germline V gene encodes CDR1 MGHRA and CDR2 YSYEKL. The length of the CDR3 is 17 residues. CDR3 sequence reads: CASSQNRGEGSYNEQFF.

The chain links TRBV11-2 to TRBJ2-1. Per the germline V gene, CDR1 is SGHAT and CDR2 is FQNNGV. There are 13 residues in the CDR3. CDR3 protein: CASSPTNIPEQFF.

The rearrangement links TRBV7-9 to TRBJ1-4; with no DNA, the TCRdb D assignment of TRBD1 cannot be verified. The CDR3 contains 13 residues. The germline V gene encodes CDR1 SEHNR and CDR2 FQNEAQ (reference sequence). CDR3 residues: CASAGGFGEKLFF.

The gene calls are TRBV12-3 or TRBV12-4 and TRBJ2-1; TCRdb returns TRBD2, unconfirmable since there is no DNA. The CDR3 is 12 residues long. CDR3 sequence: CASALGVYEQFF.

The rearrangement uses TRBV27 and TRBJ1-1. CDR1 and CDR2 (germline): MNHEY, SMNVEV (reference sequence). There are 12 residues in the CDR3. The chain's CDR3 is CANREPVTEAFF.

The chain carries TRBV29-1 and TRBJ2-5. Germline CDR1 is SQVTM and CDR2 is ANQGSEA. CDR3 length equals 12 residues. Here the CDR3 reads CSVLSSHGTQYF.